This section outlines one T cell receptor beta chain sequence together with its context. An end of the junction does not agree with germline; a read error may underlie this. For each extraction, RNA and DNA were obtained together from 20-30 mg of unsorted bulk tissue. The CDR3 extends over 11 amino acids. The data were obtained in a study of tumor-infiltrating lymphocytes in primary liver carcinoma. Making TCR beta cDNA involved 400 to 600 ng total RNA and a constant-region primer. Three nested multiplex PCR rounds, a slightly modified ARM-PCR method, built the TCR beta libraries. A C-beta reverse primer and TRBV1-TRBV30 forward primers served in each of the first two PCR rounds, at approximately 10 cycles apiece. TCRdb called the multiplex PCR reads again in MiXCR, with one record for every CDR3 protein. Of 37,000 or so distinct CDR3 sequences detected, roughly 80% appear once; the ten largest clones hold under 45%.

This TCR derives from a man aged 35 to 55 with primary liver carcinoma and hepatitis B virus infection. This chain connects TRBV12-3 or TRBV12-4 to TRBJ2-7; no reliable D call. Source material: tumor-adjacent normal liver tissue. The DNA of the CDR3 is TGTACCAGCAGTTCAAACTGCGAGCAGTACTTC. Translation gives CTSSSNCEQYF.